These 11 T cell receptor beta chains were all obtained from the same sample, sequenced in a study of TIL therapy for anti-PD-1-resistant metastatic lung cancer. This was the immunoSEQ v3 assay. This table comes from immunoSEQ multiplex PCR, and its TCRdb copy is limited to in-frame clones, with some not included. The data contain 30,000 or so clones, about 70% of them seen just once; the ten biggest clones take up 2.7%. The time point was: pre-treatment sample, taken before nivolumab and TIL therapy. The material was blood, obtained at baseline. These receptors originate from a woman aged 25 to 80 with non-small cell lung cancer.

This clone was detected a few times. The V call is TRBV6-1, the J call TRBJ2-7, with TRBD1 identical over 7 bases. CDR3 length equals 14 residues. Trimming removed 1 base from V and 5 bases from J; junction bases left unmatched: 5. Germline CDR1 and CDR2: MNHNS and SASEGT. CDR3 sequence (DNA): TGTGCCAGCAGTGAAGAAAGGGGGCTCGACGAGCAGTACTTC. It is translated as CASSEERGLDEQYF.

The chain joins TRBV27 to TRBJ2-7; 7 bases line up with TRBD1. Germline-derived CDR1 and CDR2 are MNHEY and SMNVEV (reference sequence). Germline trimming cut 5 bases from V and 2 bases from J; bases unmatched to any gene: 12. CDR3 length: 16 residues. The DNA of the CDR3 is TGTGCCAGCAGTAAATCAACAGGGGATTACGCCTACGAGCAGTACTTC. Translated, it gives CASSKSTGDYAYEQYF.

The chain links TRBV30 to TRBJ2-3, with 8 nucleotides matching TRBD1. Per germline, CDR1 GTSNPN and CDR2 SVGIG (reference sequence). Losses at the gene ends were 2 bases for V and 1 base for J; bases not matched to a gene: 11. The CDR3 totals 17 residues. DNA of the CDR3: TGTGCCTGGAGTTGGAGGACAGGGCCCATCCGCACAGATACGCAGTATTTT. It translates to CAWSWRTGPIRTDTQYF.

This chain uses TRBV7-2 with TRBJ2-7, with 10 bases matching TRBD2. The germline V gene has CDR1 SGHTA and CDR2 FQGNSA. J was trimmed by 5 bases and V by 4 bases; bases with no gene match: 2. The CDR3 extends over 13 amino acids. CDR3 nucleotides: TGTGCCAGCAGCTCTAGCGGGAGCCACGAGCAGTACTTC. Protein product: CASSSSGSHEQYF.

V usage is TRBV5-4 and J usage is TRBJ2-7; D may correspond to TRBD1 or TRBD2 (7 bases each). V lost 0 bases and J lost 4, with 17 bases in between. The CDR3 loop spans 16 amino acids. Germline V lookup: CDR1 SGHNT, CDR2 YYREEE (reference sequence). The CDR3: CASSLGTQGGSYEQYF. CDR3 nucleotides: TGTGCCAGCAGCTTGGGGACTCAGGGGGGGTCATACGAGCAGTACTTC.

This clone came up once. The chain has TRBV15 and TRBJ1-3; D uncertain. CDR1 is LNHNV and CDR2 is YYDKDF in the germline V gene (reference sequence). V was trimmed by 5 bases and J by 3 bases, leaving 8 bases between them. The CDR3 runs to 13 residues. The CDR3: CATSVLFGNTIYF. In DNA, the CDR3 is TGTGCCACCAGCGTCCTGTTTGGAAACACCATATATTTT.

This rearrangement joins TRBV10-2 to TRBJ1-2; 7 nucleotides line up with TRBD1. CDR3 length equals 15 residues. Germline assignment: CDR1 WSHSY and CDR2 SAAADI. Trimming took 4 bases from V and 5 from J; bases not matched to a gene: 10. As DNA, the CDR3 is TGCGCCAGCAGTGTGGACAGGCGTAACTTGTATGGCTACACCTTC. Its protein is CASSVDRRNLYGYTF.

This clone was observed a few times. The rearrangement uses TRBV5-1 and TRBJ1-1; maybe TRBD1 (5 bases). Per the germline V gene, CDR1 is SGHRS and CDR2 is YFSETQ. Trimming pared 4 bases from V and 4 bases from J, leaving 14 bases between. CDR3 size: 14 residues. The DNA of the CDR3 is TGCGCCAGCAGCCTTGGCTGGGGGAGCACTGAAGCTTTCTTT. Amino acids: CASSLGWGSTEAFF.

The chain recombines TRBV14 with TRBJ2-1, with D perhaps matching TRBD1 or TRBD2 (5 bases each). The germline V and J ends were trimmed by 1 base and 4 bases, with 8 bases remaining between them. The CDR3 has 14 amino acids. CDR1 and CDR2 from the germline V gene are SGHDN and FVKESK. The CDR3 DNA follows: TGTGCCAGCAGCCAAGTTGGGGGATACAATGAGCAGTTCTTC. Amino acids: CASSQVGGYNEQFF.

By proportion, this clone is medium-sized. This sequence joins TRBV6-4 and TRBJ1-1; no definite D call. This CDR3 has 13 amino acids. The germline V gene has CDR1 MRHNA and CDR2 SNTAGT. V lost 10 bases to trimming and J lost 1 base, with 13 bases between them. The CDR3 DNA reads TGTGCCAACTCTAGAGGGCAGAACACTGAAGCTTTCTTT. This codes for CANSRGQNTEAFF.

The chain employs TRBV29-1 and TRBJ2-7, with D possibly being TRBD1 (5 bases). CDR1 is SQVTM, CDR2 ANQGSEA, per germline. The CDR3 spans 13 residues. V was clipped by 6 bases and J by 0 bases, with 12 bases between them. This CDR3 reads CSVLTASSYEQYF. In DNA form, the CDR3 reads TGCAGCGTCCTGACAGCTTCCTCCTACGAGCAGTACTTC.